One and the same sample provided the 15 T cell receptor beta chains below, sequenced in a study of blood T cell repertoires in COVID-19. Clones were sequenced by immunoSEQ multiplex PCR, and TCRdb holds only the in-frame ones, with some missing. The sample yields roughly 60,000 clones, approximately 84% seen once. Input material: peripheral blood. The receptors here all came from a man in his sixties with acute or convalescent COVID-19.

The rearrangement uses TRBV19 and TRBJ2-1; 9 nucleotides align to TRBD2. The germline gives CDR1 LNHDA, CDR2 SQIVND (reference sequence). Trimming took 7 bases from V and 9 from J; bases not matched to a gene: 10. The CDR3 extends over 14 amino acids. The CDR3 nucleotides read TGTGCCAGTAAAAATAGCGGGGGTGTCGGTGAGCAGTTCTTC. Amino acid sequence: CASKNSGGVGEQFF.

This chain joins TRBV2 and TRBJ1-5, with 9 bases aligning to TRBD1. This CDR3 has 15 residues. Germline loops: CDR1 SNHLY, CDR2 FYNNEI. The trim removed 2 bases at V and 4 bases at J, leaving 3 bases unmatched. This CDR3 reads CASSETGQGNQPQHF. CDR3 DNA sequence: TGTGCCAGCAGTGAAACGGGACAGGGTAATCAGCCCCAGCATTTT.

The chain carries TRBV2 and TRBJ1-2; tentatively, D is TRBD1 (6 bases). CDR1 and CDR2 from the germline V gene are SNHLY and FYNNEI. CDR3 length equals 20 residues. V was cut by 6 bases and J by 5 bases, with 34 bases left in between. CDR3 sequence: CASRPTFGTLRLAGSYGYTF. The DNA for the CDR3 is TGTGCCAGCAGGCCCACGTTCGGGACATTACGTTTGGCAGGGTCGTATGGCTACACCTTC.

The chain couples TRBV12-3 or TRBV12-4 to TRBJ2-1; possible D gene TRBD1, 6 bases. V was shortened by 5 bases and J by 8 bases, with 13 bases between the two germline ends. The CDR3 length is 13 residues. DNA for the CDR3: TGTGCCAGCAGTCTATCAGGGGCATATGAGCAGTTCTTC. It yields the protein CASSLSGAYEQFF.

This clone was recorded a few times. The gene calls are TRBV6-5 and TRBJ1-3; no firm D call. From germline, CDR1 is MNHEY and CDR2 SVGAGI. Trimming stripped 6 bases from V and 4 bases from J, with 7 bases between. This CDR3 has 12 residues. CDR3 DNA sequence: TGTGCCAGCAGAGCCCCGGGAAACACCATATATTTT. Amino acids: CASRAPGNTIYF.

The genes are TRBV24-1 and TRBJ2-3, with TRBD1 matching over 11 bases. The germline V gene encodes CDR1 KGHDR and CDR2 SFDVKD. Trimming removed 5 bases from V and 4 bases from J; junction bases left unmatched: 13. This CDR3 has 18 residues. The CDR3 loop reads CATSAHGGGQGGADTQYF. In DNA form, the CDR3 reads TGTGCCACCAGTGCCCATGGAGGGGGACAGGGGGGGGCAGATACGCAGTATTTT.

V gene TRBV13 combines with J gene TRBJ1-1; the match to TRBD1 covers 8 bases. The CDR3 consists of 13 residues. J was trimmed by 5 bases and V by 5 bases; bases with no gene match: 4. Germline V gene data show CDR1 as PRHDT and CDR2 as FYEKMQ (reference sequence). The CDR3 nucleotides are TGTGCCAGCAGCACGGGACAGGCGACTGAAGCTTTCTTT. This encodes CASSTGQATEAFF.

V gene TRBV7-3 combines with J gene TRBJ1-1, with TRBD1 as a possible D gene (6 bases). There are 13 residues in the CDR3. The germline CDR1 and CDR2 sequences are SGHTA and FQGTGA. With 2 bases removed from V and 8 bases from J, the gap between germline ends came to 12 bases. As DNA, the CDR3 is TGTGCCAGCAGCTTATTGCCCAGGGGAGAAGCTTTCTTT. It specifies CASSLLPRGEAFF.

This clone was observed a single time. The V and J genes are TRBV7-3 and TRBJ2-1; 8 nucleotides align to TRBD1. The CDR3 runs 12 residues. The ends lost 3 bases at V and 10 bases at J; junction bases unmatched: 2. The germline gives CDR1 SGHTA, CDR2 FQGTGA. CDR3 sequence: CASSFGQGEQFF. The CDR3, as DNA: TGTGCCAGCAGCTTCGGACAGGGAGAGCAGTTCTTC. Using reference TRBV7-3 and TRBJ2-1 for the parts outside the CDR3, the full variable domain is GAGVSQTPSNKVTEKGKYVELRCDPISGHTALYWYRQSLGQGPEFLIYFQGTGAADDSGLPNDRFFAVRPEGSVSTLKIQRTERGDSAVYLCASSFGQGEQFFGPGTRLTVL.

The CDR3 nucleotides read TGTGCCAGCAGCCAAGATCTCAGCGGGGGGGCCCTGAAGGAGACCCAGTACTTC. Protein product: CASSQDLSGGALKETQYF. This chain joins TRBV4-2 and TRBJ2-5, with 10 bases aligning to TRBD2. The CDR3 is made up of 18 amino acids. J was trimmed by 5 bases and V by 0 bases; bases with no gene match: 12. Germline V lookup: CDR1 LGHNA, CDR2 YNFKEQ.

This clone has more than one count but fewer than ten. The rearrangement links TRBV7-9 to TRBJ1-1; the match to TRBD1 covers 7 bases. In germline, CDR1 is SEHNR, CDR2 FQNEAQ (reference sequence). The CDR3 covers 11 residues. The junction had 6 bases not matched to a gene; V was cut back by 6 bases and J by 11 bases. DNA of the CDR3: TGTGCCAGCAGTCTCCAGGGGGAGGCTTTCTTT. Encoded protein: CASSLQGEAFF.

V is TRBV29-1 and J is TRBJ2-7, with TRBD1 matching 12 bases. J gave up 11 bases and V 1 base, and 9 bases lay outside the gene matches. The CDR3 spans 14 residues. The germline gives CDR1 SQVTM, CDR2 ANQGSEA. In DNA, the CDR3 is TGCAGCGTTGAAGTTCCGGGGACAGGGGGCAGAAAGTACTTC. This gives the protein CSVEVPGTGGRKYF.

The rearrangement uses TRBV11-2 and TRBJ2-1, with TRBD2 as a possible D gene (5 bases). The V end lost 5 bases, the J end lost 3 bases, and 14 bases lay between the germline ends. In germline, CDR1 is SGHAT, CDR2 FQNNGV. This CDR3 is 15 amino acids long. CDR3 sequence: CASSRPLVFYNEQFF. The DNA for the CDR3 is TGTGCCAGCAGCCGCCCACTAGTTTTCTACAATGAGCAGTTCTTC.

The chain recombines TRBV30 with TRBJ2-7; D gene ambiguous. V lost 1 base, J lost 0 bases, and 10 bases lay in between. CDR1 is GTSNPN and CDR2 is SVGIG in the germline V gene (reference sequence). This CDR3 spans 14 amino acids. CDR3 sequence reads: CAWSERYSSYEQYF. In DNA form, the CDR3 reads TGTGCCTGGAGTGAAAGGTACAGCTCCTACGAGCAGTACTTC.

The rearrangement links TRBV14 to TRBJ1-2, with 12 bases identical to TRBD1. J gave up 7 bases and V 5 bases, and 5 bases lay outside the gene matches. The CDR3 consists of 14 residues. In germline, CDR1 is SGHDN, CDR2 FVKESK. The CDR3 protein is CASSWGQGASGYTF. CDR3 coding DNA: TGTGCCAGCAGCTGGGGACAGGGGGCCTCTGGCTACACCTTC.